What follows are 13 T cell receptor beta chains derived from one specimen sequenced in a study of CD8 T cells in ankylosing spondylitis. The study's findings and limits: What seemed typical of ankylosing spondylitis blood was a TCR beta motif built from fewer than ten highly homologous variants.

TCRdb ran MiXCR on the 5' RACE reads and lists one entry per CDR3 protein. The sample comprises about 840,000 distinct CDR3 sequences, about an eighth of which are singletons, and about 0.49% rests with the top ten. Their recognized antigens are unknown. Material for sequencing was blood, either unsorted or a sorted T cell fraction (not recorded which). These receptors were taken from a male donor with ankylosing spondylitis.

This chain joins TRBV9 and TRBJ2-1; 8 nucleotides line up with TRBD2. The junction had 6 bases not matched to a gene; V was cut back by 0 bases and J by 4 bases. CDR3 length equals 16 residues. Germline-derived CDR1 and CDR2 are SGDLS and YYNGEE. The CDR3 DNA follows: TGTGCCAGCAGCGTAGGGGCGGGAGGATATTACAATGAGCAGTTCTTC. Translation gives CASSVGAGGYYNEQFF.

The V and J genes are TRBV19 and TRBJ2-1, with D possibly being TRBD1 (5 bases). The CDR3 length is 14 residues. The V gene's germline CDR1 is LNHDA and CDR2 SQIVND (reference sequence). Trimming left V 1 base short and J 3 bases short, with 7 bases between. The CDR3 nucleotides read TGTGCCAGTAGTATAGGGGGCCTCTACAATGAGCAGTTCTTC. Translated, it gives CASSIGGLYNEQFF.

This clonotype was seen repeatedly, ten times or more. The J gene is TRBJ2-7, the V gene TRBV29-1; tentatively, D is TRBD1 (5 bases). V gave up 2 bases and J gave up 3 bases, with 11 bases separating them. Germline V gene lookup returns CDR1 SQVTM and CDR2 ANQGSEA. The CDR3 totals 13 residues. CDR3 DNA: TGCAGCGTTGAAATAGGGCAGGGCTACGAGCAGTACTTC. Translation: CSVEIGQGYEQYF.

The rearrangement joins TRBV25-1 to TRBJ1-1; D unresolved. V lost 1 base to trimming and J lost 8 bases, with 14 bases between them. The V gene's germline CDR1 is MGHDK and CDR2 SYGVNS. The CDR3 loop spans 14 amino acids. The CDR3 DNA follows: TGTGCCAGCAGTGAATTTGGAGGGTTTGTCGAAGCTTTCTTT. Translated, it gives CASSEFGGFVEAFF.

The table lists this clonotype with many counts. This chain uses TRBV20-1 with TRBJ2-5; no clear D. The CDR3 covers 13 residues. The germline V gene encodes CDR1 DFQATT and CDR2 SNEGSKA (reference sequence). Trimming shortened V by 3 bases and J by 0 bases, and 8 bases separated the two germline ends. CDR3 in DNA: TGCAGTGCTAGCCAACGGCACCAAGAGACCCAGTACTTC. It specifies CSASQRHQETQYF.

This clonotype was seen more than once but under ten times. CDR3 sequence: CSARDIVGATNEKLFF. The CDR3, as DNA: TGCAGTGCTAGAGATATCGTCGGAGCAACTAATGAAAAACTGTTTTTT. This rearrangement joins TRBV20-1 to TRBJ1-4, with D unclear. Germline V CDR1 and CDR2: DFQATT, SNEGSKA (reference sequence). Deletions cut 0 bases from V and 0 bases from J, with 11 bases between. The CDR3 has 16 amino acids.

This clonotype was counted only a few times. The CDR3: CSARAPARNNEQFF. The CDR3, as DNA: TGCAGCGCCCGGGCACCGGCCAGGAACAATGAGCAGTTCTTC. The chain recombines TRBV29-1 with TRBJ2-1; no reliable D call. This CDR3 is built from 14 residues. CDR1 is SQVTM, CDR2 ANQGSEA, per germline. V shed 7 bases and J shed 5 bases, with 18 bases lying between them.

This clonotype has a count of ten or more. The V gene is TRBV12-3 or TRBV12-4, the J gene TRBJ1-3, with D maybe TRBD1 (6 bases). The CDR3 totals 15 residues. Trimming left V 3 bases short and J 2 bases short, with 11 bases between. The CDR3 region has the DNA TGTGCCAGCAGTTTCGACAGGTTAACTGGAAACACCATATATTTT. The encoded protein is CASSFDRLTGNTIYF.

This clonotype was picked up many times. The V and J genes are TRBV4-3 and TRBJ2-7; D unclear. The CDR3 covers 14 residues. Germline-derived CDR1 and CDR2 are LGHNA and YSLEER. The V end was cut by 2 bases, the J end by 4 bases, with 12 bases between. CDR3 region: CASSQRQGSYEQYF. The CDR3 nucleotides are TGCGCCAGCAGCCAACGGCAAGGGTCGTACGAGCAGTACTTC.

This clonotype turned up a few times. V usage is TRBV5-1 and J usage is TRBJ2-5; TRBD1 is a possible D gene (7 bases). Germline CDR1 reads SGHRS; CDR2 reads YFSETQ. V was clipped by 1 base and J by 4 bases, with 14 bases between them. The CDR3 spans 15 residues. As DNA, the CDR3 is TGCGCCAGCAGCTTGAGGCAGGGGGGAGGAGAGACCCAGTACTTC. It is translated as CASSLRQGGGETQYF.

The chain uses TRBV5-8 and TRBJ1-5; TRBD1 agrees at 11 bases. V lost 6 bases, J lost 9 bases, and 2 bases stayed unmatched. CDR1 is SGHTS, CDR2 YDEGEE, per germline. CDR3 length: 12 amino acids. Here the CDR3 DNA reads TGTGCCAGCAAGGGACAGGGGGGGCCCCAGCATTTT. It translates to CASKGQGGPQHF.

This clonotype showed up many times. The rearrangement links TRBV20-1 to TRBJ2-3; TRBD1 agrees at 8 bases. The CDR3 extends over 13 amino acids. Germline loops: CDR1 DFQATT, CDR2 SNEGSKA (reference sequence). The V and J ends lost 6 bases and 5 bases, in that order; junction bases with no gene match: 7. CDR3 sequence reads: CSASGQGVDTQYF. The DNA for the CDR3 is TGCAGTGCCTCTGGACAGGGAGTAGATACGCAGTATTTT.

This clonotype was seen only a few times. The V gene is TRBV5-1, the J gene TRBJ2-1; D gene ambiguous. V was shortened by 0 bases and J by 7 bases, with 14 bases between the two germline ends. This CDR3 region has 15 residues. The germline V gene has CDR1 SGHRS and CDR2 YFSETQ. The CDR3 DNA sequence: TGCGCCAGCAGCTTGGGAACTACGTCATGGAATGAGCAGTTCTTC. It specifies CASSLGTTSWNEQFF.